Listed here are 27 T cell receptor beta chains from one sample, sequenced in a study of T cells in narcolepsy. The data were produced by immunoSEQ multiplex PCR, yet TCRdb's version contains in-frame clones alone and is incomplete. The top ten hold over 0.95% of the sample, which has around 31,000 clones, around four fifths seen once. The sequenced sample was CD45RA- memory CD4+ T cells from PBMCs. These receptors originate from a human donor with narcolepsy.

Concerning this clone itself: This same CDR3 is encoded by further DNA sequences in the sample. The chain's CDR3 is CASSPGQGPGNTIYF. CDR3 DNA sequence: TGTGCCAGCAGCCCTGGACAGGGTCCTGGAAACACCATATATTTT. This chain connects TRBV11-3 to TRBJ1-3, with 8 bases fitting TRBD1. Per the germline V gene, CDR1 is SGHNT and CDR2 is YENEEA. This CDR3 spans 15 amino acids. Losses at the gene ends were 5 bases for V and 2 bases for J; bases not matched to a gene: 5.

The chain couples TRBV30 to TRBJ1-1; weak D call: TRBD1 (6 bases). CDR1 and CDR2 (germline): GTSNPN, SVGIG (reference sequence). The CDR3 extends over 16 amino acids. V dropped 8 bases and J dropped 4 bases, with 26 bases sitting between them. The CDR3 region is CAGSIGTPSGVTEAFF. CDR3 DNA: TGTGCCGGTTCAATAGGGACACCTTCGGGGGTCACTGAAGCTTTCTTT.

The rearrangement links TRBV7-9 to TRBJ1-5, with a possible D match to TRBD1 (6 bases). The germline V gene encodes CDR1 SEHNR and CDR2 FQNEAQ (reference sequence). V lost 5 bases, J lost 2 bases, and 13 bases lay in between. The CDR3 is 15 residues long. CDR3 in DNA: TGTGCCAGCAGCGACTCGGGGGCAGGCAATCAGCCCCAGCATTTT. It codes for CASSDSGAGNQPQHF.

The chain employs TRBV6-6 and TRBJ2-1; TRBD2 might be the D (6 bases). The germline CDR1 and CDR2 sequences are MNHNY and SVGAGI (reference sequence). Trimming cost V 6 bases and J 0 bases, with 15 bases left between them. CDR3 length: 16 amino acids. The CDR3 bases are TGTGCCAGCAGCCAAATTGGGGGGAACTCCTACAATGAGCAGTTCTTC. Translating gives CASSQIGGNSYNEQFF.

V is TRBV6-1 and J is TRBJ2-1, with 8 bases fitting TRBD2. The CDR3 totals 15 residues. The germline CDR1 and CDR2 sequences are MNHNS and SASEGT. V trimming: 1 base; J trimming: 7 bases; junction bases outside the gene matches: 6. CDR3 residues: CASSEVGGGLNEQFF. CDR3 coding DNA: TGTGCCAGCAGTGAAGTGGGCGGGGGGCTTAATGAGCAGTTCTTC.

This chain joins TRBV18 and TRBJ1-2, with TRBD1 matching 8 bases. Germline CDR1 is KGHSH and CDR2 is LQKENI. V trimming: 3 bases; J trimming: 6 bases; junction bases outside the gene matches: 6. The CDR3 loop spans 14 amino acids. The CDR3 loop reads CASSPEDRVNGYTF. Written as DNA, the CDR3 is TGTGCCAGCTCACCGGAGGACAGGGTGAATGGCTACACCTTC.

The sample holds a few counts of this clone. The chain recombines TRBV7-2 with TRBJ1-1; D not certain. The germline V gene has CDR1 SGHTA and CDR2 FQGNSA. The CDR3 length is 12 residues. The ends were cut back, 5 bases at V and 1 base at J, with 5 bases in the middle. In DNA form, the CDR3 reads TGTGCCAGCAGCCTACAGAACACTGAAGCTTTCTTT. As protein: CASSLQNTEAFF.

A single count supports this clone. V and J are TRBV25-1 and TRBJ2-1, with D unresolved. V gave up 0 bases and J gave up 3 bases, with 6 bases separating them. Germline V gene data show CDR1 as MGHDK and CDR2 as SYGVNS. The CDR3 length is 14 residues. The chain's CDR3 is CASSEYGDYNEQFF. The CDR3 bases are TGTGCCAGCAGTGAATATGGGGACTACAATGAGCAGTTCTTC.

The CDR3 here is CASSLVGQGYGYTF. The CDR3 bases are TGTGCCAGCAGCTTGGTCGGACAGGGCTATGGCTACACCTTC. The V call is TRBV5-6, the J call TRBJ1-2, with 8 bases fitting TRBD1. With 0 bases clipped from V and 4 bases from J, the junction kept 2 bases outside the gene matches. The V gene's germline CDR1 is SGHDT and CDR2 YYEEEE. There are 14 residues in the CDR3.

This chain uses TRBV30 with TRBJ1-4, with a tentative D call TRBD1 (5 bases). Per germline, CDR1 GTSNPN and CDR2 SVGIG (reference sequence). The CDR3 has 11 residues. V lost 1 base and J lost 14, with 11 bases in between. CDR3 residues: CAWSGSGPLFF. The CDR3 DNA follows: TGTGCCTGGAGTGGATCGGGGCCCCTGTTTTTT. The whole variable domain, remainder taken from reference TRBV30 and TRBJ1-4, is SQTIHQWPATLVQPVGSPLSLECTVEGTSNPNLYWYRQAAGRGLQLLFYSVGIGQISSEVPQNLSASRPQDRQFILSSKKLLLSDSGFYLCAWSGSGPLFFGSGTQLSVL.

The V call is TRBV5-1, the J call TRBJ2-7; D unclear. This CDR3 has 12 amino acids. Germline CDR1 is SGHRS and CDR2 is YFSETQ. V was pared by 3 bases and J by 7 bases, with 11 bases between. CDR3 nucleotide sequence: TGCGCCAGCAGCTCTCCCTTCCGGGAGCAGTACTTC. Its protein is CASSSPFREQYF.

In nucleotides, the CDR3 is TGTGCCAGCTCACCGGGACAGGGGGCGAACATTCAGTACTTC. Its protein is CASSPGQGANIQYF. V usage is TRBV18 and J usage is TRBJ2-4, with 12 bases matching TRBD1. The germline gives CDR1 KGHSH, CDR2 LQKENI. V shed 3 bases, J shed 7 bases, and the junction held 1 base outside the gene matches. The CDR3 has 14 amino acids.

This clone appeared a single time. The gene calls are TRBV7-9 and TRBJ1-2; a possible D gene is TRBD1 (6 bases). V was shortened by 5 bases and J by 2 bases, with 12 bases between the two germline ends. CDR1 and CDR2 from the germline V gene are SEHNR and FQNEAQ (reference sequence). The CDR3 has 14 amino acids. The CDR3, as DNA: TGTGCCAGCAGCCCCGGACAGCCGAACTATGGCTACACCTTC. It translates to CASSPGQPNYGYTF.

V and J are TRBV30 and TRBJ1-3; D gene uncertain. The germline gives CDR1 GTSNPN, CDR2 SVGIG (reference sequence). V was pared by 4 bases and J by 2 bases, with 18 bases between. This CDR3 comprises 16 residues. The CDR3 DNA is TGTGCCTGGATCCCGCGACGGAAGCTGCCTGGAAACACCATATATTTT. This translates into CAWIPRRKLPGNTIYF.

The V call is TRBV5-1, the J call TRBJ1-1, with 7 positions matching TRBD1. Germline V lookup: CDR1 SGHRS, CDR2 YFSETQ. Losses at the gene ends were 0 bases for V and 5 bases for J; bases not matched to a gene: 1. The CDR3 is 13 residues long. This CDR3 is CASSLEQGTEAFF. The DNA of the CDR3 is TGCGCCAGCAGCTTGGAACAGGGGACTGAAGCTTTCTTT.

The rearrangement joins TRBV29-1 to TRBJ2-1, with a weak D call TRBD1 (5 bases). Germline CDR1 SQVTM, CDR2 ANQGSEA. CDR3 length: 14 residues. V dropped 7 bases and J dropped 5 bases, with 18 bases sitting between them. CDR3 sequence (DNA): TGCAGCGGTGACAGTCCTCGGCTAAACAATGAGCAGTTCTTC. Its protein is CSGDSPRLNNEQFF.

The chain links TRBV7-8 to TRBJ1-2; D remains unclear. The V gene's germline CDR1 is SGHVS and CDR2 FQNEAQ. V lost 0 bases to trimming and J lost 6 bases, with 8 bases between them. The CDR3 sequence is 13 residues long. CDR3 region: CASSLASTNGYTF. The CDR3 nucleotides read TGTGCCAGCAGCTTAGCCTCGACAAATGGCTACACCTTC.

The gene calls are TRBV19 and TRBJ1-4; TRBD1 might be the D (5 bases). V lost 4 bases and J 8 bases, leaving 17 bases between the germline ends. The V gene's germline CDR1 is LNHDA and CDR2 SQIVND (reference sequence). This CDR3 has 15 residues. CDR3 protein: CASSTDRATGEKLFF. In DNA, the CDR3 is TGTGCCAGTAGTACCGACAGAGCCACGGGGGAAAAACTGTTTTTT.

This clone came up a few times. The genes are TRBV6-6 and TRBJ1-4, with a weak D call TRBD1 (6 bases). The ends were cut back, 7 bases at V and 0 bases at J, with 15 bases in the middle. Germline-derived CDR1 and CDR2 are MNHNY and SVGAGI (reference sequence). The CDR3 is 16 residues long. CDR3 sequence (DNA): TGTGCCAGCATTCCCAGGGGCCCCGCAACTAATGAAAAACTGTTTTTT. It translates to CASIPRGPATNEKLFF.

In the case of this clone: At one end, the junction sequence differs from germline, possibly due to a read error. This chain joins TRBV6-1 and TRBJ1-2, with D perhaps TRBD1 (5 bases). CDR3 size: 12 residues. Germline V gives CDR1 MNHNS, CDR2 SASEGT. Here the CDR3 reads CASSEFGTIPAF. The CDR3 bases are TGTGCCAGCAGTGAATTTGGGACGATCCCTGCCTTC.

The rearrangement joins TRBV11-2 to TRBJ1-2, with D unclear. The CDR3 is 12 residues long. V lost 4 bases and J 5 bases, leaving 8 bases between the germline ends. The germline V gene has CDR1 SGHAT and CDR2 FQNNGV. The CDR3 coding sequence is TGTGCCAGCAGCTCAACTTTATATGGCTACACCTTC. Its translation: CASSSTLYGYTF.

The chain recombines TRBV28 with TRBJ1-2; 9 nucleotides match TRBD1. Looked up from germline, CDR1 is MDHEN and CDR2 is SYDVKM. The CDR3 extends over 14 amino acids. V lost 3 bases and J lost 2; bases outside the gene matches: 1. CDR3 sequence (DNA): TGTGCCAGCAGTTTGGGACAGGGAAACTATGGCTACACCTTC. Its translation: CASSLGQGNYGYTF.

The chain uses TRBV4-2 and TRBJ2-1; D ambiguous. This CDR3 spans 15 amino acids. CDR1 is LGHNA and CDR2 is YNFKEQ in the germline V gene. V was cut by 0 bases and J by 4 bases, with 10 bases left in between. CDR3 residues: CASSQDFSEYNEQFF. The CDR3 nucleotides are TGTGCCAGCAGCCAAGATTTTTCGGAGTACAATGAGCAGTTCTTC.

V is TRBV5-1 and J is TRBJ2-4; TRBD1 matches at 8 bases. The CDR3 is 16 amino acids. V lost 2 bases and J lost 1; bases outside the gene matches: 5. The V gene's germline CDR1 is SGHRS and CDR2 YFSETQ. The CDR3 region has the DNA TGCGCCAGCAGCTTTCAGGGGGCGCCGGCCAAAAACATTCAGTACTTC. Protein sequence: CASSFQGAPAKNIQYF.

A few counts support this clone. This chain uses TRBV6-1 with TRBJ1-2; weak D call: TRBD1 (5 bases). The CDR3 runs 12 residues. CDR1 is MNHNS and CDR2 is SASEGT in the germline V gene. Trimming stripped 6 bases from V and 4 bases from J, with 9 bases between. This CDR3 reads CASSRDSYGYTF. The CDR3 region has the DNA TGTGCCAGCAGCAGGGATAGCTATGGCTACACCTTC.

Only a few counts were recorded for this clone. This chain connects TRBV6-5 to TRBJ2-7; TRBD2 agrees at 8 bases. The CDR3 contains 15 residues. Germline V lookup: CDR1 MNHEY, CDR2 SVGAGI. Losses at the gene ends were 5 bases for V and 7 bases for J; bases not matched to a gene: 13. CDR3 sequence (DNA): TGTGCCAGCAGTCCTGGACTAGCCCTGATCTCTGAGCAGTACTTC. Translated: CASSPGLALISEQYF.

This sequence joins TRBV19 and TRBJ1-5; tentative D call: TRBD1 (5 bases). Germline CDR1 LNHDA, CDR2 SQIVND (reference sequence). This CDR3 has 16 residues. Deletions cut 3 bases from V and 4 bases from J, with 16 bases between. This chain's CDR3 is CASSIGWGVPNQPQHF. CDR3 bases: TGTGCCAGTAGTATTGGTTGGGGCGTTCCGAATCAGCCCCAGCATTTT.